This note documents a single TCR beta chain sequence. Per the study methods: Using reference gene primer amplification, nucleated cell counts were estimated. Profiled with immunoSEQ multiplex PCR; TCRdb holds only in-frame clones, not every one. The V and J calls and the clone size are those of that table, but D and trimming were determined from the DNA. This sample has 200,000 to 250,000 clones, with roughly 80% found just once. This sample was included in a study of blood T cell repertoires in COVID-19. Study in general: Sources were T cells, B-cell-depleted T cells, or PBMCs; the material itself was cDNA or gDNA.

Per germline, CDR1 SGHTA and CDR2 FQGNSA. This CDR3 spans 18 amino acids. Germline trimming cut 5 bases from V and 2 bases from J; bases unmatched to any gene: 11. This clonotype was sampled from a woman between 65 and 79 years old with COVID-19, enrolled during active disease. V gene TRBV7-2 combines with J gene TRBJ2-3; 12 bases line up with TRBD2. Sequencing was carried out using peripheral blood. CDR3 nucleotide sequence: TGTGCCAGCAGCCCCTTTCCGCTAGCGGGAGGGCCCACAGATACGCAGTATTTT. It codes for CASSPFPLAGGPTDTQYF.